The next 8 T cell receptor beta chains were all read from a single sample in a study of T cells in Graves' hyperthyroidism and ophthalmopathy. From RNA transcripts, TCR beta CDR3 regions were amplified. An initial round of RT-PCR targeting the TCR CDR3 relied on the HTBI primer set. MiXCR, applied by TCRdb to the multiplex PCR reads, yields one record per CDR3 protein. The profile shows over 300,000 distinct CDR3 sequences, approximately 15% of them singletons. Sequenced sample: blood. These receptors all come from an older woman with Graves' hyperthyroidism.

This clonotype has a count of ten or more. The CDR3 is CATGQGGETQYF. CDR3 nucleotides: TGTGCCACCGGGCAGGGTGGAGAGACCCAGTACTTC. The chain joins TRBV24-1 to TRBJ2-5, with D possibly TRBD1 on 5 matching bases. Trimming removed 9 bases at V and 4 bases at J, with 11 bases between. The CDR3 runs 12 residues. Germline CDR1 reads KGHDR; CDR2 reads SFDVKD.

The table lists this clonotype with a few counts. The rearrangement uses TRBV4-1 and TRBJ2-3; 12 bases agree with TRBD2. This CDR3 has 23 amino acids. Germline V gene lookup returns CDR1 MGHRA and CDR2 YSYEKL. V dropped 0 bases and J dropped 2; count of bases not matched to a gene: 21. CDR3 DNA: TGCGCCAGCAGCCAAGAGGGAACCGCTCTGGGGGGGGGACTAGCGGGCACCACAGATACGCAGTATTTT. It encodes CASSQEGTALGGGLAGTTDTQYF.

CDR3 nucleotide sequence: TGTGCCAGCAGTAGGTGGGTGCATGAGCAGTACTTC. Protein product: CASSRWVHEQYF. The gene calls are TRBV12-3 or TRBV12-4 and TRBJ2-7; D is unresolved. Between the trimmed V and J ends, which lost 5 bases and 7 bases, there was a span of 12 bases. The CDR3 consists of 12 residues.

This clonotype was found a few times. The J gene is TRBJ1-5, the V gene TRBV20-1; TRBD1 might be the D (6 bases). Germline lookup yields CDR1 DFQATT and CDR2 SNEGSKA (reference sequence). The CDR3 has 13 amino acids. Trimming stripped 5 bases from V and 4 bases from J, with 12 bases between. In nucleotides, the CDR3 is TGCAGTGCTCCCGGGGGCTTTAATCAGCCCCAGCATTTT. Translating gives CSAPGGFNQPQHF.

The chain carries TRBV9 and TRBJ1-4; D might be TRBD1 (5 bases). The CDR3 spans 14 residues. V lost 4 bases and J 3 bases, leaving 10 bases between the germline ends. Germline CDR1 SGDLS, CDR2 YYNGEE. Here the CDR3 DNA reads TGTGCCAGCAGCCGTGGGGGGGCTAATGAAAAACTGTTTTTT. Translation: CASSRGGANEKLFF.

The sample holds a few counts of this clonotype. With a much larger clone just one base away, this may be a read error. As DNA, the CDR3 is TGTGCCAGCAGTAGGACAGGGAGCCCCATGGCCCTCCACTTT. It yields the protein CASSRTGSPMALHF. This sequence joins TRBV12-3 or TRBV12-4 and TRBJ1-6; TRBD1 matches at 8 bases. This CDR3 has 14 amino acids. The V gene end was trimmed by 5 bases and the J gene end by 14 bases; junction bases not matched to a gene: 11.

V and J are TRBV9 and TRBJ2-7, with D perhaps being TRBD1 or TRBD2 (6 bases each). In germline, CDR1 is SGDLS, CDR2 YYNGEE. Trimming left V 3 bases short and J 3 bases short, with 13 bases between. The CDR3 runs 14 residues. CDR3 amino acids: CASSGTGRSYEQYF. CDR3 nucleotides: TGTGCCAGCAGCGGAACAGGGAGGAGCTACGAGCAGTACTTC.

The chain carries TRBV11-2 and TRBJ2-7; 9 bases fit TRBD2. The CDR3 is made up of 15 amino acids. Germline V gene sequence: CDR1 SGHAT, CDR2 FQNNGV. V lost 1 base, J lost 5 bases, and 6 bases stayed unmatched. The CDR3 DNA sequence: TGTGCCAGCAGCTTAGTGCGGGAGGGCAGCGACGAGCAGTACTTC. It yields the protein CASSLVREGSDEQYF.